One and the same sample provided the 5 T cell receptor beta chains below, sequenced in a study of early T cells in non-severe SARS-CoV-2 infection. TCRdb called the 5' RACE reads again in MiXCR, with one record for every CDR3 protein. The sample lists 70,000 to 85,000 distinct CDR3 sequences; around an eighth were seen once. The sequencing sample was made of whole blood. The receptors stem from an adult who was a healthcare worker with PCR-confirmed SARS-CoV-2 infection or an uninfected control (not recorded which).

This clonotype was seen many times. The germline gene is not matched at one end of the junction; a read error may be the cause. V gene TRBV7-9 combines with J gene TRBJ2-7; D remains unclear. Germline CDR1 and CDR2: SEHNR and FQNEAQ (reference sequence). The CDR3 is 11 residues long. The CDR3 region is CASSLEYEQYF. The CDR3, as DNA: TGTGCCAGCAGTTTAGAGTACGAGCAGTACTTC.

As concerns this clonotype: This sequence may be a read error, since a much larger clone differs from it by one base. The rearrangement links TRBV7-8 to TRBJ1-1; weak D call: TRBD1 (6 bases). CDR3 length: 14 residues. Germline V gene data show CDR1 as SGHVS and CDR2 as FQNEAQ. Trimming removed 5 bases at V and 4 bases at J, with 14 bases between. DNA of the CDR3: TGTGCCAGCAGCCCCGTGGGGACAATCACTGAAGCTTTCTTT. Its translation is CASSPVGTITEAFF.

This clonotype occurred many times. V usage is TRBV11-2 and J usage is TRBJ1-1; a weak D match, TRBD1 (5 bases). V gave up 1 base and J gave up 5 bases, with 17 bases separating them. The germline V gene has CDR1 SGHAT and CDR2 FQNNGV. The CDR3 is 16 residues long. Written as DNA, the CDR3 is TGTGCCAGCAGCTTAGGGCGGGGGGAGGTGAGGACTGAAGCTTTCTTT. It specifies CASSLGRGEVRTEAFF.

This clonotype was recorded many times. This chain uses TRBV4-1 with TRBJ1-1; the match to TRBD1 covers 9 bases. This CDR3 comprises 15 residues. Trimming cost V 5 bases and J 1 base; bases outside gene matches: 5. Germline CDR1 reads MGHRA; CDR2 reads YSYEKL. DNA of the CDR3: TGCGCCAGCAGCAAGGGGACAGGGACGAACACTGAAGCTTTCTTT. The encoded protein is CASSKGTGTNTEAFF.

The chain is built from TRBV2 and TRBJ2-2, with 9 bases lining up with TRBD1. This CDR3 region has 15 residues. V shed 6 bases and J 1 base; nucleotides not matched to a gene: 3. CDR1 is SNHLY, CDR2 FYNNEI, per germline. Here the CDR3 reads CASRTDRGNTGELFF. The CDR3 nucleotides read TGTGCCAGCAGAACGGACAGGGGGAACACCGGGGAGCTGTTTTTT.